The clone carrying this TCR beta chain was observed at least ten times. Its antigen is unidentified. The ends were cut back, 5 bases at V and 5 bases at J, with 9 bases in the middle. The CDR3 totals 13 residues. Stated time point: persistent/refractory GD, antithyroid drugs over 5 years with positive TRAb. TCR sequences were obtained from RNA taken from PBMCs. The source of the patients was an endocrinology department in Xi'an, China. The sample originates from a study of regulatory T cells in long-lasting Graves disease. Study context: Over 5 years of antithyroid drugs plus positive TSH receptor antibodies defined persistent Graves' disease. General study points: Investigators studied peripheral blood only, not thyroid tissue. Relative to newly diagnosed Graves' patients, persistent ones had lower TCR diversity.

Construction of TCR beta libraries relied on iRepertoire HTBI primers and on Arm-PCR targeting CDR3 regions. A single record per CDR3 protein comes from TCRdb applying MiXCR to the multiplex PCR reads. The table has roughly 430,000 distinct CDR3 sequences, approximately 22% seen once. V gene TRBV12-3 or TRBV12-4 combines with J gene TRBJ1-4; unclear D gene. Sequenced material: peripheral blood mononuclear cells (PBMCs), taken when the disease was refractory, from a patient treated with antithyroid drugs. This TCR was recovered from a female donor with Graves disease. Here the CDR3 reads CASSILRNEKLFF. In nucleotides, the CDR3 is TGTGCCAGCAGTATCCTCAGGAATGAAAAACTGTTTTTT.